The 10 T cell receptor beta chains given below trace back to one sample, sequenced in a study of blood T cell repertoires in COVID-19. Profiling relied on immunoSEQ multiplex PCR, and the TCRdb table lists in-frame clones only, not all of them. The sample yields approximately 300,000 clones, around 90% seen once. Material for sequencing was PBMCs or T cells enriched from blood (not recorded which). The source of these receptors is a woman under 30 with acute COVID-19.

The chain carries TRBV5-1 and TRBJ2-5; TRBD1 aligns across 7 bases. This CDR3 spans 15 amino acids. J was trimmed by 3 bases and V by 4 bases; bases with no gene match: 9. Per the germline V gene, CDR1 is SGHRS and CDR2 is YFSETQ. The CDR3 sequence is CASSPGPGTEETQYF. In DNA, the CDR3 is TGCGCCAGCAGCCCTGGCCCTGGGACAGAAGAGACCCAGTACTTC.

In this sample, this clone turned up once. J is TRBJ2-1 and V is TRBV27, with a weak D call TRBD1 (6 bases). This CDR3 has 14 amino acids. V shed 6 bases and J shed 7 bases, with 16 bases lying between them. CDR1 and CDR2 from the germline V gene are MNHEY and SMNVEV (reference sequence). This CDR3 reads CASRRGGIGNEQFF. As DNA, the CDR3 is TGTGCCAGCAGACGAGGGGGAATCGGGAATGAGCAGTTCTTC.

This chain connects TRBV28 to TRBJ2-2; D is uncertain. The CDR3 has 13 amino acids. CDR1 is MDHEN and CDR2 is SYDVKM in the germline V gene. Deletions cut 6 bases from V and 6 bases from J, with 11 bases between. The CDR3: CASRLTGAGELFF. DNA of the CDR3: TGTGCCAGCAGATTGACTGGCGCCGGGGAGCTGTTTTTT. The whole variable domain, filled in from reference TRBV28 and TRBJ2-2, reads DVKVTQSSRYLVKRTGEKVFLECVQDMDHENMFWYRQDPGLGLRLIYFSYDVKMKEKGDIPEGYSVSREKKERFSLILESASTNQTSMYLCASRLTGAGELFFGEGSRLTVL.

The V call is TRBV19, the J call TRBJ1-1; D possibly corresponds to TRBD1 (6 bases). The V end lost 4 bases, the J end lost 3 bases, and 12 bases lay between the germline ends. This CDR3 comprises 14 residues. Germline-derived CDR1 and CDR2 are LNHDA and SQIVND (reference sequence). In DNA, the CDR3 is TGTGCCAGTAGTAGATACTACAGGGACACTGAAGCTTTCTTT. It codes for CASSRYYRDTEAFF.

The chain recombines TRBV10-3 with TRBJ1-1; the D gene is possibly TRBD1 (6 bases). Deletions cut 4 bases from V and 2 bases from J, with 14 bases between. The CDR3 length is 15 residues. Germline CDR1 reads ENHRY; CDR2 reads SYGVKD. The CDR3 loop reads CAISGATRGNTEAFF. In nucleotides, the CDR3 is TGTGCCATCAGTGGGGCCACCAGGGGTAACACTGAAGCTTTCTTT.

This chain uses TRBV7-3 with TRBJ2-1; 7 positions agree with TRBD1. The CDR3 consists of 16 residues. Germline V gene sequence: CDR1 SGHTA, CDR2 FQGTGA. Trimming took 5 bases from V and 7 from J; bases not matched to a gene: 14. CDR3 DNA sequence: TGTGCCAGCAGCCCCCACGACAGGGCTGTAATAAATGAGCAGTTCTTC. As protein: CASSPHDRAVINEQFF.

This clone showed up just a few times. This rearrangement joins TRBV7-2 to TRBJ2-7, with D possibly being TRBD1 (5 bases). CDR3 length equals 12 residues. CDR1 and CDR2 from the germline V gene are SGHTA and FQGNSA. The V gene lost 5 bases and the J gene lost 6 bases, with 11 bases spanning the gap. CDR3 protein: CASSPRDAEQYF. For the CDR3, the DNA is TGTGCCAGCAGCCCCAGGGATGCCGAGCAGTACTTC.

The V gene is TRBV11-2, the J gene TRBJ1-4; weak D call: TRBD1 (6 bases). The CDR3 has 16 residues. Per the germline V gene, CDR1 is SGHAT and CDR2 is FQNNGV. Trimming took 5 bases from V and 7 from J, leaving 20 bases between them. CDR3 coding DNA: TGTGCCAGCAGCGGACCGACGGGGGGCCTGGGTGAAAAACTGTTTTTT. Encoded protein: CASSGPTGGLGEKLFF.

This chain links TRBV7-3 with TRBJ2-7, with a weak D call TRBD1 (5 bases). The germline CDR1 and CDR2 sequences are SGHTA and FQGTGA. The CDR3 sequence is 16 residues long. V lost 5 bases to trimming and J lost 0 bases, with 17 bases between them. The CDR3 DNA follows: TGTGCCAGCAGCCCCGACAGTGCCAGGAGCTCCTACGAGCAGTACTTC. Translation gives CASSPDSARSSYEQYF. The variable domain in full, with the rest retrieved from reference TRBV7-3 and TRBJ2-7, is GAGVSQTPSNKVTEKGKYVELRCDPISGHTALYWYRQSLGQGPEFLIYFQGTGAADDSGLPNDRFFAVRPEGSVSTLKIQRTERGDSAVYLCASSPDSARSSYEQYFGPGTRLTVT.

The chain has TRBV7-2 and TRBJ2-1; 7 bases match TRBD2. The CDR3 runs 14 residues. J was trimmed by 5 bases and V by 5 bases; bases with no gene match: 6. CDR1 and CDR2 from the germline V gene are SGHTA and FQGNSA. The CDR3 nucleotides read TGTGCCAGCAGCACCGGACTAGACCACAATGAGCAGTTCTTC. Translation: CASSTGLDHNEQFF.